This paragraph covers one TCR beta chain sequence. V gave up 6 bases and J gave up 7 bases, with 19 bases separating them. The CDR3 covers 14 residues. CDR1 MNHEY and CDR2 SMNVEV come from the germline V gene (reference sequence). The data were produced by immunoSEQ multiplex PCR, yet TCRdb's version contains in-frame clones alone and is incomplete. The top ten clones hold about 1.2% of a sample with over 1.4 million clones, 95% to 97% of them seen once. This sample was taken from a study of shared clonotypes between healthy human individuals. Across the whole study: Three CD4 naive, three CD4 memory, two CD8 naive and one CD8 memory plate were used per donor.

The study drew its donors from healthy HIV-negative adults without recent acute infections or vaccinations. Nashville, Tennessee was home to all donors, who were Caucasian adults. The V and J genes are TRBV27 and TRBJ2-7, with D perhaps TRBD2 (5 bases). This TCR was recovered from a man aged 30-40 years in good health. Sequencing input: naive CD4+ T cells sorted from blood. Subset noted: CD45RA+ positively selected. Written as DNA, the CDR3 is TGTGCCAGCAGGGGGTTTGGGCTAGCAAGGGAGCAGTACTTC. It codes for CASRGFGLAREQYF.